The 12 T cell receptor beta chains presented below share a single source sample, sequenced in a study of memory CD4+ T cells and cytomegalovirus serostatus (dated by TCRdb to the late 2010s). Single viable CD3+CD4+CD8-CD45RO+ cells were sorted as memory CD4+ T cells on a FACSAria II. Library method: the immunoSEQ multiplex PCR assay. The clones in this table, taken by TCRdb from immuneACCESS, are in-frame only. Not every clone is retained; where verified, under half of the shortfall comes from an unresolved V gene, and the cause of the rest is unknown. The sample includes fewer than 50,000 clones, with about 80% observed a single time. The ten biggest clones cover about 5.8% of the sample. The sequencing sample was made of memory CD4+ T cells from blood. These receptors all come from an adult in good health and CMV-seropositive.

This rearrangement joins TRBV21-1 to TRBJ1-6. TRBV21-1 has pseudogene status. This CDR3 is built from 20 residues. The CDR3 DNA follows: TGTGCCAGCAGCAAGAACCTCTTGGGCAACTCGGACTGGCGCAATTCACCCCTCCACTTT. Its translation: CASSKNLLGNSDWRNSPLHF.

The rearrangement uses TRBV5-7 and TRBJ1-6, with TRBD1 matching over 8 bases. TRBV5-7 is placed among ORFs of uncertain function. V was pared by 2 bases and J by 10 bases, with 8 bases of the junction left unmatched. The CDR3 is 15 amino acids. Here the CDR3 DNA reads TGTGCCAGCAGCTTTCAGGACAGGGTAGGATCACCCCTCCACTTT. Translating gives CASSFQDRVGSPLHF.

The chain employs TRBV28 and TRBJ1-2, with D maybe TRBD1 (5 bases). Germline CDR1 is MDHEN and CDR2 is SYDVKM. The V end was cut by 10 bases, the J end by 6 bases, with 12 bases between. This CDR3 has 11 residues. The CDR3 here is CATKPGDGYTF. In DNA, the CDR3 is TGTGCCACGAAACCGGGGGATGGCTACACCTTC.

The chain couples TRBV6-1 to TRBJ1-2; tentatively, D is TRBD1 (6 bases). The germline V gene encodes CDR1 MNHNS and CDR2 SASEGT. This CDR3 has 15 residues. The V and J ends lost 2 bases and 7 bases respectively, with 17 bases between them. CDR3 protein: CASSEPFRGGGGYTF. CDR3 nucleotide sequence: TGTGCCAGCAGTGAACCATTCAGGGGCGGTGGTGGCTACACCTTC.

This clone appeared a single time. The V and J genes are TRBV28 and TRBJ1-2, with unresolved D. V was trimmed by 3 bases and J by 0 bases, leaving 8 bases between them. Germline CDR1 and CDR2: MDHEN and SYDVKM. The CDR3 loop spans 14 amino acids. The chain's CDR3 is CASSLSGANYGYTF. DNA for the CDR3: TGTGCCAGCAGTTTGTCCGGGGCTAACTATGGCTACACCTTC.

This clone was found once. The chain is built from TRBV28 and TRBJ2-7; 9 bases line up with TRBD1. The junction had 6 bases not matched to a gene; V was cut back by 1 base and J by 2 bases. The germline V gene has CDR1 MDHEN and CDR2 SYDVKM. This CDR3 is built from 16 residues. CDR3 in DNA: TGTGCCAGCAGTTTATTGGGACAGGGACCCACCTACGAGCAGTACTTC. This codes for CASSLLGQGPTYEQYF.

The V and J genes are TRBV7-2 and TRBJ2-3; 10 bases fit TRBD2. V was clipped by 1 base and J by 1 base; unmatched bases: 8. The CDR3 covers 18 residues. Looked up from germline, CDR1 is SGHTA and CDR2 is FQGNSA. CDR3 sequence: CASSLVVVAGGRTDTQYF. In nucleotides, the CDR3 is TGTGCCAGCAGCTTAGTCGTCGTAGCGGGGGGACGCACAGATACGCAGTATTTT.

The chain is built from TRBV14 and TRBJ2-3, with 8 bases aligning to TRBD1. J lost 10 bases, V lost 0 bases, and 9 bases had no gene match. This CDR3 is built from 15 residues. Germline V gene data show CDR1 as SGHDN and CDR2 as FVKESK. The CDR3 reads CASSQDPGGLGSQYF. The CDR3 DNA reads as TGTGCCAGCAGCCAAGATCCAGGGGGCTTAGGTTCGCAGTATTTT.

This rearrangement joins TRBV19 to TRBJ2-1, with TRBD2 matching over 8 bases. CDR3 length: 17 amino acids. In germline, CDR1 is LNHDA, CDR2 SQIVND (reference sequence). V was pared by 1 base and J by 7 bases, with 12 bases of the junction left unmatched. The CDR3 loop is CASSIVHDAIAGNEQFF. The CDR3, as DNA: TGTGCCAGTAGTATAGTACACGACGCTATAGCGGGAAATGAGCAGTTCTTC.

The genes are TRBV28 and TRBJ2-4; D perhaps matches TRBD2 (6 bases). The germline gives CDR1 MDHEN, CDR2 SYDVKM. Trimming removed 2 bases at V and 1 base at J, with 12 bases between. The CDR3 totals 16 residues. The CDR3 spells CASSLHGRGAKNIQYF. DNA of the CDR3: TGTGCCAGCAGTTTACACGGGAGAGGGGCCAAAAACATTCAGTACTTC.

There are a few counts of this clone. The chain has TRBV18 and TRBJ1-3; no clear D gene. This CDR3 comprises 15 residues. The V gene's germline CDR1 is KGHSH and CDR2 LQKENI. V dropped 8 bases and J dropped 1 base, with 15 bases sitting between them. The DNA for the CDR3 is TGTGCCAGCACAAACACCCAGATATCTGGAAACACCATATATTTT. Its translation is CASTNTQISGNTIYF.

This clone was picked up a small number of times. The chain links TRBV19 to TRBJ1-5, with D possibly being TRBD1 (5 bases). The germline V gene encodes CDR1 LNHDA and CDR2 SQIVND (reference sequence). This CDR3 is built from 14 residues. Trimming pared 8 bases from V and 3 bases from J, leaving 14 bases between. The CDR3 bases are TGTGCCAGTCGGCAGGAGACAGTCAATCAGCCCCAGCATTTT. Translating gives CASRQETVNQPQHF.